This paragraph reports one T cell receptor beta chain. CDR3 length: 14 amino acids. V was clipped by 2 bases and J by 0 bases, with 6 bases between them. Germline V gene data show CDR1 as SGHKS and CDR2 as YYEKEE (reference sequence). This sample is drawn from a study of blood T cell repertoires in COVID-19. The overall study: There were acute and convalescent COVID-19 samples, and they came from the United States, Italy and Spain. From T cells, B-cell-depleted T cells, or PBMCs came the material, which was cDNA or gDNA.

The assay was immunoSEQ multiplex PCR, and TCRdb's table has in-frame clones only and misses some. The sample gives 130,000 to 150,000 clones, roughly 81% of which show up once; about 8% is in the top ten. Sequencing was performed on peripheral blood. The chain couples TRBV5-5 to TRBJ2-1; D gene ambiguous. The origin of this receptor is a human donor with acute or convalescent COVID-19. The donor label of this sample is uncertain. The CDR3 reads CASSFLGSYNEQFF. The CDR3 DNA is TGTGCCAGCAGCTTCCTAGGCTCCTACAATGAGCAGTTCTTC.